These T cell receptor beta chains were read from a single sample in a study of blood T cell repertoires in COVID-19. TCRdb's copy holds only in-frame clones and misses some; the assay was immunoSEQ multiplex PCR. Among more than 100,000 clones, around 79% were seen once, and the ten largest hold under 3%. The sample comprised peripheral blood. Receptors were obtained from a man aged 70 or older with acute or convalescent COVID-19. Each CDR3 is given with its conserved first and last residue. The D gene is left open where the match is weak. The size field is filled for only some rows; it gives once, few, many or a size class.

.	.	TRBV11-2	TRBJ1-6	TGTGCCAGCAGCTTCGCGGGCGATTCACCCCTCCACTTT	CASSFAGDSPLHF
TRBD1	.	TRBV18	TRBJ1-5	TGTGCCAGCTCACACGAGACAGGGGGCCTTCAGCCCCAGCATTTT	CASSHETGGLQPQHF
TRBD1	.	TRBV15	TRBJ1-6	TGTGCCACCAGCAGGAGGACAGGGTATAATTCACCCCTCCACTTT	CATSRRTGYNSPLHF
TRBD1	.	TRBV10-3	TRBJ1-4	TGTGCCATCGCCCCGGGACAGGGTGCAACTAATGAAAAACTGTTTTTT	CAIAPGQGATNEKLFF
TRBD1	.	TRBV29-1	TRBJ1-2	TGCAGCGTTGAGAATGGACAGGGGAATGGCTACACCTTC	CSVENGQGNGYTF
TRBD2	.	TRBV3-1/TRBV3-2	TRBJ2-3	TGTGCCAGCAGCCCCAGACTAGCGGGGGGGCCGGCAGATACGCAGTATTTT	CASSPRLAGGPADTQYF
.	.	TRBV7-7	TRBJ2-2	TGTGCTAGCAGCCCCCAGGGGAACACCGGGGAGCTGTTTTTT	CASSPQGNTGELFF
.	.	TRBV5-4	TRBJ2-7	TGTGCCAGCAGCTTGGGAGGGGACTTCTACTACGAGCAGTACTTC	CASSLGGDFYYEQYF
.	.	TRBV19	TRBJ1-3	TGTGCCAGTAGTATAACGTCACAGACCCGCTCTGGAAACACCATATATTTT	CASSITSQTRSGNTIYF
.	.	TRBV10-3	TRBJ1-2	TGTGCCATCAGTGAGTTCACAGGAGTTGATGGCTACACCTTC	CAISEFTGVDGYTF
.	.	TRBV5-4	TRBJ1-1	TGTGCCAGCAGCTTGGCCCAGGGGCTCTACACTGAAGCTTTCTTT	CASSLAQGLYTEAFF
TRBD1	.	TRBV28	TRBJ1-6	TGTGCCAGCGGGTCGGGACAGGGAAGCTCACCCCTCCACTTT	CASGSGQGSSPLHF
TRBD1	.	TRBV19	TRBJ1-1	TGTGCCAGTAGGCCCGGGGACAGGGGTTGGAACACTGAAGCTTTCTTT	CASRPGDRGWNTEAFF
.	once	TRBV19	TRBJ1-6	TGTGCCAGTAGTCAGGCCGGGGTCCTGAATTCACCCCTCCACTTT	CASSQAGVLNSPLHF
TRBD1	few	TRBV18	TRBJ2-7	TGTGCCAGCTCACCGGGACAGGGGGCCCACGAGCAGTACTTC	CASSPGQGAHEQYF
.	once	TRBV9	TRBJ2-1	TGTGCCAGCAGCGTAGGTACAGGGTGGTACAATGAGCAGTTCTTC	CASSVGTGWYNEQFF
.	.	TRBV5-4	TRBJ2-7	TGTGCCAGCAGCCCCGGACACATAACCTACTACGAGCAGTACTTC	CASSPGHITYYEQYF
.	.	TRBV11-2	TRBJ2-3	TGTGCCAGCAGCTTAGCGGGGACAGATACGCAGTATTTT	CASSLAGTDTQYF
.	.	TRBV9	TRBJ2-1	TGTGCCAGCAGCGTAGGAAGTCTGCGGCCTAACAATGAGCAGTTCTTC	CASSVGSLRPNNEQFF
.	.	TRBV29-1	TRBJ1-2	TGCAGCGTTGAGGAGGACCCGGTCTACGGCTACACCTTC	CSVEEDPVYGYTF
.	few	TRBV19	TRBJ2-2	TGTGCCAGTAGCAATGGGATGGGAGCGAACACCGGGGAGCTGTTTTTT	CASSNGMGANTGELFF
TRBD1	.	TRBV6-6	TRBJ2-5	TGTGCCAGCACCAGATCCAGGGGGCAAAAGGAGACCCAGTACTTC	CASTRSRGQKETQYF
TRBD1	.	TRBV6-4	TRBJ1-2	TGTGCCAGCGGGGACAGGAACTATGGCTACACCTTC	CASGDRNYGYTF
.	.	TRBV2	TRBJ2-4	TGTGCCAGCAGCTTATCAGCCAAAAACATTCAGTACTTC	CASSLSAKNIQYF
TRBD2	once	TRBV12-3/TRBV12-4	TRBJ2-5	TGTGCCAGCAGTTTAGGGGCGGGAGGGACCCAGTACTTC	CASSLGAGGTQYF
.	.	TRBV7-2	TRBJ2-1	TGTGCCAGCAGCTTAACATCCCATTCGGGCTACAATGAGCAGTTCTTC	CASSLTSHSGYNEQFF
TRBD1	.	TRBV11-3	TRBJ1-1	TGTGCCAGCAGCCTGGGACAGGGGAACACTGAAGCTTTCTTT	CASSLGQGNTEAFF
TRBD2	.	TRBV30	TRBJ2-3	TGTGCCTGGAGCTTCAGCGGGGGGGCCCCAGATACGCAGTATTTT	CAWSFSGGAPDTQYF
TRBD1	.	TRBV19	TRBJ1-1	TGTGCCAGTAGTACTGGACAGGGAATCACTGAAGCTTTCTTT	CASSTGQGITEAFF
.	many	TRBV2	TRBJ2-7	TGTGCCAGCAGTGAGCAGGGGTCCTTCTACGAGCAGTACTTC	CASSEQGSFYEQYF
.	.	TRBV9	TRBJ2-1	TGTGCCAGCAGCGAAACAGAGACCTACAATGAGCAGTTCTTC	CASSETETYNEQFF
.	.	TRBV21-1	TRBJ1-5	TGTGCCAGCAGCAAAGTGGACAGTAGCAATCAGCCCCAGCATTTT	CASSKVDSSNQPQHF
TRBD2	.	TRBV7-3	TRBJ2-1	TGTGCCAGCAGCCCCCATTCGGGGGGGGGCAATGAGCAGTTCTTC	CASSPHSGGGNEQFF
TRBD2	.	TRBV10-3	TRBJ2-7	TGTGCCATCTCGACTAGCGGGGGGTCTTATTCCTACGAGCAGTACTTC	CAISTSGGSYSYEQYF
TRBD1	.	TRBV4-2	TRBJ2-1	TGTGCCAGCAGCCAAGTCCAGGACAGGGAGCAGTTCTTC	CASSQVQDREQFF
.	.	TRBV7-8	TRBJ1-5	TGTGCCAGCAGCCCGGACGGGAGGAGCAATCAGCCCCAGCATTTT	CASSPDGRSNQPQHF
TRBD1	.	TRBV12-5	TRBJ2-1	TGTGCTAGTGGTTTTGGGGGACAGGGCGGTTCCTACAATGAGCAGTTCTTC	CASGFGGQGGSYNEQFF
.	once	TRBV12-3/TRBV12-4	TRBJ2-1	TGTGCCAGCGGCAGGGGTTCATACAATGAGCAGTTCTTC	CASGRGSYNEQFF